This entry lists 7 T cell receptor beta chains sequenced from one sample in a study of control samples from healthy donors and cancer patients. Profiled with immunoSEQ multiplex PCR; TCRdb holds only in-frame clones, not every one. The sample lists 100,000 to 150,000 clones, about nine tenths occurring once. Sequenced material: PBMCs. The origin of the receptors is a man aged 50-60 years with head and neck cancer.

V is TRBV7-9 and J is TRBJ2-1; D unresolved. Germline values: CDR1 SEHNR, CDR2 FQNEAQ (reference sequence). V was pared by 1 base and J by 0 bases, with 7 bases between. This CDR3 comprises 15 residues. In DNA, the CDR3 is TGTGCCAGCAGCTTAGTTACGAGCTCCTACAATGAGCAGTTCTTC. Translation: CASSLVTSSYNEQFF.

This chain uses TRBV10-3 with TRBJ2-1, with 9 bases identical to TRBD1. Germline assignment: CDR1 ENHRY and CDR2 SYGVKD. J was trimmed by 1 base and V by 6 bases; bases with no gene match: 4. CDR3 length: 15 amino acids. Written as DNA, the CDR3 is TGTGCCATCAGGGCCGGGACAGGGTCCTACAATGAGCAGTTCTTC. This sequence encodes CAIRAGTGSYNEQFF.

The chain is built from TRBV27 and TRBJ2-7; 9 nucleotides match TRBD1. From germline, CDR1 is MNHEY and CDR2 SMNVEV (reference sequence). CDR3 size: 14 residues. The V segment lost 6 bases and the J segment 2 bases; nucleotides outside the gene matches: 5. The CDR3 reads CASSIGTGPYEQYF. CDR3 bases: TGTGCCAGCAGCATCGGGACAGGGCCCTACGAGCAGTACTTC.

CDR3 sequence: CASSADRVGEAFF. CDR3 coding DNA: TGTGCCAGCAGCGCAGACAGGGTGGGTGAAGCTTTCTTT. J is TRBJ1-1 and V is TRBV11-2; 7 nucleotides match TRBD1. Germline V gives CDR1 SGHAT, CDR2 FQNNGV. Trimming took 5 bases from V and 7 from J; bases not matched to a gene: 7. The CDR3 totals 13 residues.

The CDR3 here is CASVQGAEAFF. CDR3 nucleotide sequence: TGTGCCAGCGTTCAGGGGGCTGAAGCTTTCTTT. The V and J genes are TRBV3-1 (or the pseudogene TRBV3-2) and TRBJ1-1; 7 positions agree with TRBD1. The CDR3 is 11 residues long. Trimming at V came to 8 bases and at J to 6 bases, leaving 3 bases not matched to a gene. Germline V gives CDR1 LGHDT, CDR2 YNNKEL (reference sequence).

The rearrangement links TRBV28 to TRBJ2-7, with D uncertain. This CDR3 has 14 residues. Germline V gene data show CDR1 as MDHEN and CDR2 as SYDVKM. V was shortened by 2 bases and J by 2 bases, with 10 bases between the two germline ends. CDR3 region: CASSLSDRAYEQYF. CDR3 sequence (DNA): TGTGCCAGCAGTTTAAGTGACCGAGCCTACGAGCAGTACTTC.

This clone was found a few times. This chain joins TRBV11-2 and TRBJ2-1; TRBD1 might be the D (5 bases). Germline CDR1 reads SGHAT; CDR2 reads FQNNGV. V was shortened by 5 bases and J by 9 bases, with 8 bases between the two germline ends. This CDR3 is 11 amino acids long. CDR3 protein: CASSGAFEQFF. CDR3 nucleotide sequence: TGTGCCAGCAGCGGGGCTTTTGAGCAGTTCTTC.